This T cell receptor (beta chain) was identified in a study of T-cell memory formation after mild COVID-19. There are a few counts of this clonotype. Per the germline V gene, CDR1 is DFQATT and CDR2 is SNEGSKA (reference sequence). The CDR3 has 14 residues. The trim removed 6 bases at V and 4 bases at J, leaving 8 bases unmatched. TCRdb reprocessed the 5' RACE reads with MiXCR, giving one entry per CDR3 protein. The top ten hold roughly 21% of the sample, which has more than 350,000 distinct CDR3 sequences, 16% seen once. The material sequenced was PBMCs or a T cell subset sorted from them (not recorded which). The rearrangement uses TRBV20-1 and TRBJ1-4; 7 nucleotides match TRBD1. The sequence derives from a man aged 18 to 29 who had mild COVID-19 (a few samples of this study predate the infection). Cell type and time point are not known. This CDR3 reads CSAMKTGFNEKLFF. CDR3 sequence (DNA): TGCAGTGCCATGAAGACAGGGTTTAATGAAAAACTGTTTTTT.